This T cell receptor beta chain emerged from a study of blood T cell repertoires in COVID-19. Sequencing was performed with immunoSEQ multiplex PCR; in TCRdb, only in-frame clones are kept and a portion is missing. Among 180,000 or so clones, around four fifths were seen once, and the ten largest hold less than 4.5%. J lost 2 bases, V lost 2 bases, and 3 bases had no gene match. This CDR3 has 14 amino acids. Germline loops: CDR1 SGHNT, CDR2 YYREEE (reference sequence). The source of this sequence is a woman aged 45-60 years in a cohort exposed to, infected with or recovered from COVID-19 (not recorded which). V gene TRBV5-4 combines with J gene TRBJ1-2; 7 bases line up with TRBD1. The sequencing input was PBMCs or T cells enriched from blood (not recorded which). The CDR3 region is CASSLLQGNYGYTF. For the CDR3, the DNA is TGTGCCAGCAGCTTACTACAGGGGAACTATGGCTACACCTTC.